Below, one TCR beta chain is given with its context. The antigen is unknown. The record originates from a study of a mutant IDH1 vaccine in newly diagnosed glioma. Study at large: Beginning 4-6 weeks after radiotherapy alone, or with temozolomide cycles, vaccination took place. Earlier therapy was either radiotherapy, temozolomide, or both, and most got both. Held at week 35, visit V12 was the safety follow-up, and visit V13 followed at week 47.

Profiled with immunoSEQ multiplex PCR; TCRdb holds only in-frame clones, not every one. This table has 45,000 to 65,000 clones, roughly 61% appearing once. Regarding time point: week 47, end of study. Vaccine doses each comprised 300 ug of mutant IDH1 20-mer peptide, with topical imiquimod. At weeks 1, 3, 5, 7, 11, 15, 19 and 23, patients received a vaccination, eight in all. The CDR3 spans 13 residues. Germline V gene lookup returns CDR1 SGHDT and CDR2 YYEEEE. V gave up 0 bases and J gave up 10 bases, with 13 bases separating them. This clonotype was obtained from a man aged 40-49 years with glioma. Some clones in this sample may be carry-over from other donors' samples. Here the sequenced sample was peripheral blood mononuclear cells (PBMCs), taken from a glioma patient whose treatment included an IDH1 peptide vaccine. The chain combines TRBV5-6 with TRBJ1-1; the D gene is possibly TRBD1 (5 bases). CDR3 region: CASSLGQGNAAFF. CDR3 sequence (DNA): TGTGCCAGCAGCTTGGGGCAGGGTAACGCAGCTTTCTTT. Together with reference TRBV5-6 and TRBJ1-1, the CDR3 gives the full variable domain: DAGVTQSPTHLIKTRGQQVTLRCSPKSGHDTVSWYQQALGQGPQFIFQYYEEEERQRGNFPDRFSGHQFPNYSSELNVNALLLGDSALYLCASSLGQGNAAFFGQGTRLTVV.